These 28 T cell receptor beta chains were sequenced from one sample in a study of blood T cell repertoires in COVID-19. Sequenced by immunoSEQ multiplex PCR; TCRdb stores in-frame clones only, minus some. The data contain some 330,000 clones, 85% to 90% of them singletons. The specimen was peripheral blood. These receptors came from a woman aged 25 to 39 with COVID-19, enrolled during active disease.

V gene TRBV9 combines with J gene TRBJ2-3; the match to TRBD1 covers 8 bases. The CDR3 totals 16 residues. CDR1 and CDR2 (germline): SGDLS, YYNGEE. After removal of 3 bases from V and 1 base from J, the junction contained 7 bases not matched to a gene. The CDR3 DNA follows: TGTGCCAGCAGCGGATACAGGGGGGTACGCACAGATACGCAGTATTTT. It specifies CASSGYRGVRTDTQYF.

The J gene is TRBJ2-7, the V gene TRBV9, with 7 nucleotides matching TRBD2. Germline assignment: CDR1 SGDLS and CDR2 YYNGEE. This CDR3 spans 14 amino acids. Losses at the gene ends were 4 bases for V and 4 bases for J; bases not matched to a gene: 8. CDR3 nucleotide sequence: TGTGCCAGCAGCCCAGCGGGCGGGGGATACGAGCAGTACTTC. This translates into CASSPAGGGYEQYF. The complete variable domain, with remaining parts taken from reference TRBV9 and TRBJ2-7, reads DSGVTQTPKHLITATGQRVTLRCSPRSGDLSVYWYQQSLDQGLQFLIQYYNGEERAKGNILERFSAQQFPDLHSELNLSSLELGDSALYFCASSPAGGGYEQYFGPGTRLTVT.

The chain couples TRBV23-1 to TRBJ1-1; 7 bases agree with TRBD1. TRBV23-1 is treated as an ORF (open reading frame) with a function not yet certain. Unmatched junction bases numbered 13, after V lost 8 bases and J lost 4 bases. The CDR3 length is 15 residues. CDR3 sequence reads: CASGIGGPCSTEAFF. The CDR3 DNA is TGCGCCAGCGGAATAGGGGGCCCCTGTAGCACTGAAGCTTTCTTT.

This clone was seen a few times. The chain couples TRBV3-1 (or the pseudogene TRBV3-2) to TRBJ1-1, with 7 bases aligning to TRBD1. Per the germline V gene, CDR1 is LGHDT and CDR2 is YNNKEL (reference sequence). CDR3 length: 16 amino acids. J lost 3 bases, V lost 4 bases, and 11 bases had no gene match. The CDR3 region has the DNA TGTGCCAGCAGCCGCCTACAGGGGAGGTTGGACACTGAAGCTTTCTTT. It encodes CASSRLQGRLDTEAFF.

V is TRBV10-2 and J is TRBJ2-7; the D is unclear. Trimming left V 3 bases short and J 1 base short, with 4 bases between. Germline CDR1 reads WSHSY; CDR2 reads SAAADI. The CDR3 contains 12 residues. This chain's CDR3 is CASSDQSYEQYV. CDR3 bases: TGCGCCAGCAGTGATCAGTCCTACGAGCAGTACGTC.

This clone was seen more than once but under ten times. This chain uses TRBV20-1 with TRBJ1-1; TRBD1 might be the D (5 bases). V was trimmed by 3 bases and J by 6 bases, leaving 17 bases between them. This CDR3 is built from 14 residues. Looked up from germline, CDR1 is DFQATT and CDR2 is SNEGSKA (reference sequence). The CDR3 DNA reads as TGCAGTGCTAGTAGGGGTCCGGGAGGGTCTGAAGCTTTCTTT. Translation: CSASRGPGGSEAFF.

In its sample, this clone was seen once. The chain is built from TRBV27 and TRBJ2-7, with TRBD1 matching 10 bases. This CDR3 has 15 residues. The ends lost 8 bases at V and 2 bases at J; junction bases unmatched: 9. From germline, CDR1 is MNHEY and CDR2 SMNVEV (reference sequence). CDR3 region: CASAHRDRGPYEQYF. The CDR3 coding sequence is TGTGCCAGCGCCCACAGGGACAGGGGTCCCTACGAGCAGTACTTC.

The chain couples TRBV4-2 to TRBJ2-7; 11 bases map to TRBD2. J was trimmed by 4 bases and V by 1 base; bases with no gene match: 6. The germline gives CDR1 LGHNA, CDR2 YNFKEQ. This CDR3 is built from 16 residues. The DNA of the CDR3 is TGTGCCAGCAGCCAAGTTGGTACTAGCGGGGGATACGAGCAGTACTTC. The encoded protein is CASSQVGTSGGYEQYF.

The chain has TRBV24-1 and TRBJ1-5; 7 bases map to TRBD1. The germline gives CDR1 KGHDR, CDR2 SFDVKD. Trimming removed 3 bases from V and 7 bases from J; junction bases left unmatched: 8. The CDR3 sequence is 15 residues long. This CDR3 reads CATSDPTGEGQPQHF. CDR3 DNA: TGTGCCACCAGTGATCCAACAGGGGAAGGACAGCCCCAGCATTTT.

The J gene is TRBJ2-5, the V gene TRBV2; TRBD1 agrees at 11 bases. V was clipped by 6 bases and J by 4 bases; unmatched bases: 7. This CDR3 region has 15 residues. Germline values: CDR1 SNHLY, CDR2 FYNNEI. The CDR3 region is CASSFGQGARETQYF. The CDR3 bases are TGTGCCAGCAGCTTCGGACAGGGGGCTCGAGAGACCCAGTACTTC.

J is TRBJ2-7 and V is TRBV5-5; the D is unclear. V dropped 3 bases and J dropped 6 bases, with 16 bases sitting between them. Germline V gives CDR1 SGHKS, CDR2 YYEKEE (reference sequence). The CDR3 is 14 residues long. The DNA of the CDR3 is TGTGCCAGCAGCTCAGTGGAGATTCGAGGCGAGCAGTACTTC. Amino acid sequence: CASSSVEIRGEQYF.

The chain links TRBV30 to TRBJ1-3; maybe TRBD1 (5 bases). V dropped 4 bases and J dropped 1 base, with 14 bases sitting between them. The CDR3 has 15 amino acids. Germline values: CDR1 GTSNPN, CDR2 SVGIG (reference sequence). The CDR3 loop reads CAWITKDISGNTIYF. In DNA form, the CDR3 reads TGTGCCTGGATTACCAAGGACATTTCTGGAAACACCATATATTTT.

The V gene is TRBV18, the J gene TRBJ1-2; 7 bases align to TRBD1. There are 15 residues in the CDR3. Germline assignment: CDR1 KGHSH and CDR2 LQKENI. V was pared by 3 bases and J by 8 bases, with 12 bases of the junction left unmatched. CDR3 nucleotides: TGTGCCAGCTCACCGGACAGGCTACTAACTATGGGCTACACCTTC. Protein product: CASSPDRLLTMGYTF.

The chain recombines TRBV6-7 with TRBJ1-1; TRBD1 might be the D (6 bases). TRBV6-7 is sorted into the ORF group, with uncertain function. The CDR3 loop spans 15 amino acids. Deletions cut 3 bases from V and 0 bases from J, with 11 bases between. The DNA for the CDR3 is TGTGCCAGCAGTTATTCGGGGGGGCTGAACACTGAAGCTTTCTTT. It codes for CASSYSGGLNTEAFF.

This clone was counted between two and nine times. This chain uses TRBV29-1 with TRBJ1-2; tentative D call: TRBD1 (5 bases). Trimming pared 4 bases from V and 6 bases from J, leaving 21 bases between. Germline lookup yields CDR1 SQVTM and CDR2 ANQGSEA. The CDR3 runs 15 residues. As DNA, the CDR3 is TGCAGCGTTGGACGTAGGGCCAGGGACTTGGATGGCTACACCTTC. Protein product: CSVGRRARDLDGYTF.

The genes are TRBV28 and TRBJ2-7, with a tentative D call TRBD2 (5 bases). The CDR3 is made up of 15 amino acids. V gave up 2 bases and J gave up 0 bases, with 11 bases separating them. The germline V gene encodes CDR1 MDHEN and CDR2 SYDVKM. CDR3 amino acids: CASSLRGLSSYEQYV. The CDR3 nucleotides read TGTGCCAGCAGTTTACGAGGGCTCAGCTCCTACGAGCAGTACGTC.

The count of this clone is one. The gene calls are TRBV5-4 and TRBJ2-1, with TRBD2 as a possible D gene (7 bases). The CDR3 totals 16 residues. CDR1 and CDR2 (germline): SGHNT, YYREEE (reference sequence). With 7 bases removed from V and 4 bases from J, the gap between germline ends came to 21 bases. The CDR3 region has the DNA TGTGCCAGCTCCTATGGGGGGGCCCTACAGTACAATGAGCAGTTCTTC. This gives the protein CASSYGGALQYNEQFF.

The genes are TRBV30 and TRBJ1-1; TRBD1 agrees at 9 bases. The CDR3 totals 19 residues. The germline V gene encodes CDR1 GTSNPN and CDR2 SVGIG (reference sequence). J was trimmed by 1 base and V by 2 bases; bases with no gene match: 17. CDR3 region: CAWSPIRTGALYANTEAFF. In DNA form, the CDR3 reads TGTGCCTGGAGTCCGATCCGGACAGGGGCTTTATATGCGAACACTGAAGCTTTCTTT.

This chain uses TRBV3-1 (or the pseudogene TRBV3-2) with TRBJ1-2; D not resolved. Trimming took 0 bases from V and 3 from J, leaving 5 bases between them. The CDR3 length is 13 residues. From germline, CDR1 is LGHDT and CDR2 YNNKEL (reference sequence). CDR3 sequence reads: CASSQDRDYGYTF. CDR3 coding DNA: TGTGCCAGCAGCCAAGACCGGGACTATGGCTACACCTTC.

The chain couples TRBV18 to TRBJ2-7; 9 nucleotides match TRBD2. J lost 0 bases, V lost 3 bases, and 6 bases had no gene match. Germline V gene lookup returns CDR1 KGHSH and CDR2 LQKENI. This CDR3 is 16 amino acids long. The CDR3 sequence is CASSPESGGLSYEQYV. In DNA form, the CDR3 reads TGTGCCAGCTCACCCGAGAGCGGGGGGCTCTCCTACGAGCAGTACGTC.

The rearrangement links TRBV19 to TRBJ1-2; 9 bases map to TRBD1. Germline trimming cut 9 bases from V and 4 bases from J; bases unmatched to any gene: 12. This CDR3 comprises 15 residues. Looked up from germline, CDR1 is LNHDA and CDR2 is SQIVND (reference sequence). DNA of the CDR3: TGTGCCAGCCGAGATTCGGGACAGGGATTCTATGGCTACACCTTC. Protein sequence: CASRDSGQGFYGYTF.

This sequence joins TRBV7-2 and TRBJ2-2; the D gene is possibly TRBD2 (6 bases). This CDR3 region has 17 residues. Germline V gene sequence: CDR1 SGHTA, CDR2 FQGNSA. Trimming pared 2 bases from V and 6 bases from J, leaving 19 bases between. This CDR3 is CASSLTQGTSGSGELFF. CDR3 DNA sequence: TGTGCCAGCAGCTTAACGCAAGGGACTTCTGGGTCCGGGGAGCTGTTTTTT.

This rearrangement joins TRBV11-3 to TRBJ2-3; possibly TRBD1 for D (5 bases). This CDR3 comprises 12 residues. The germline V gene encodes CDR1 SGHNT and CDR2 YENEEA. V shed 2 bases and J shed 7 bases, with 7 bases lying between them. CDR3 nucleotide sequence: TGTGCCAGCAGCTTAAGGGGAAATACGCAGTATTTT. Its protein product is CASSLRGNTQYF.

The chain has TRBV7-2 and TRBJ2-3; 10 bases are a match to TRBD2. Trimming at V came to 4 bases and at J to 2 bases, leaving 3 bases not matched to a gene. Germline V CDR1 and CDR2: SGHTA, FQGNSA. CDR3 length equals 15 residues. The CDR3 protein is CASSSTSGFTDTQYF. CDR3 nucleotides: TGTGCCAGCAGCTCGACTAGCGGGTTCACAGATACGCAGTATTTT.

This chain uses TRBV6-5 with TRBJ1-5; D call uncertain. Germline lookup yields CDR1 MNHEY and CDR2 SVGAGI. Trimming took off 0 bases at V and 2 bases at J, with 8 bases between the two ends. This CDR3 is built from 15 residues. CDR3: CASSYSSEGNQPQHF. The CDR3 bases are TGTGCCAGCAGTTACTCCTCCGAGGGCAATCAGCCCCAGCATTTT.

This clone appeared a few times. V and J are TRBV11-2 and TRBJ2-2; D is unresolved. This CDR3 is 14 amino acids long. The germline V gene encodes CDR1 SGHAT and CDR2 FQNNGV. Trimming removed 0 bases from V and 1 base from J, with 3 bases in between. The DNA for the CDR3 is TGTGCCAGCAGCTTAGACAGGAACACCGGGGAGCTGTTTTTT. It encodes CASSLDRNTGELFF.

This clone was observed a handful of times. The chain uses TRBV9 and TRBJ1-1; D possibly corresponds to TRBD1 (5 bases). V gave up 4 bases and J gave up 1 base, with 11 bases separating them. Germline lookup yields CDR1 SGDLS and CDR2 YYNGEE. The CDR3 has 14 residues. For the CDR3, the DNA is TGTGCCAGCAGCCCGAACCAGGGGAACACTGAAGCTTTCTTT. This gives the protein CASSPNQGNTEAFF.

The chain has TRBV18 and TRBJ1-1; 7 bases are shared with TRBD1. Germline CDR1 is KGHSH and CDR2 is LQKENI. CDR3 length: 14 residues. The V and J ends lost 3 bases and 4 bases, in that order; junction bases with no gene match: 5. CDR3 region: CASSPRGEGTEAFF. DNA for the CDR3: TGTGCCAGCTCACCCAGGGGGGAAGGCACTGAAGCTTTCTTT.